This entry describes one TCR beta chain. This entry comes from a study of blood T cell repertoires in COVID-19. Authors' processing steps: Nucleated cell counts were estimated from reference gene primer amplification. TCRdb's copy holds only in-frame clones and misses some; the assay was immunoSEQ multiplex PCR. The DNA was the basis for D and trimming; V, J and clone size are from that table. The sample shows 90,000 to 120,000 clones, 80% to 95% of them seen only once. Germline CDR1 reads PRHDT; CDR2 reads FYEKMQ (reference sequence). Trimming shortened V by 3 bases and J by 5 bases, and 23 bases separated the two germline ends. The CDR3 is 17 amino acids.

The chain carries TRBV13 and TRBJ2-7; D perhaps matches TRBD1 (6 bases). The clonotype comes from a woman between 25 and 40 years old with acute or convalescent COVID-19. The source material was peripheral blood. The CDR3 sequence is CASSFSRARGWMNEQYF. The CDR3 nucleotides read TGTGCCAGCAGCTTTAGTCGGGCCAGGGGATGGATGAACGAGCAGTACTTC.